This T cell receptor (beta chain) was captured in a study of blood T cell repertoires in COVID-19. Study-level information: Samples representing acute and convalescent COVID-19 were sourced from the United States, Italy and Spain. PBMCs, B-cell-depleted T cells, or T cells were the source of the cDNA or gDNA that made up the material.

Only one count was recorded for this clone. Germline loops: CDR1 SGHTA, CDR2 FQGNSA. V lost 4 bases to trimming and J lost 2 bases; unmatched junction nucleotides: 4. The CDR3 extends over 14 amino acids. Exposed enrollees had met someone with a PCR-confirmed or clinician-diagnosed COVID-19 case at some point within the 2 weeks before study entry. TCRdb's copy holds only in-frame clones and misses some; the assay was immunoSEQ multiplex PCR. Of 280,000 or so clones listed, roughly nine tenths were seen once; the top ten hold 2.5% to 3.5%. Material: PBMCs or T cells enriched from blood (not recorded which). The J gene is TRBJ2-7, the V gene TRBV7-2; 8 bases agree with TRBD1. The source is a woman aged 45-60 years who had been exposed to COVID-19. The CDR3 protein is CASSSDRGPYEQYF. CDR3 nucleotides: TGTGCCAGCAGCTCAGACAGGGGCCCCTACGAGCAGTACTTC.